A selection of T cell receptor beta chains follows, all from one sample in a study of CD8+CD57+ T cells in acquired aplastic anemia. TCRdb itself ran the reads through MiXCR, one entry per CDR3 protein. The profile shows about 98,000 distinct CDR3 sequences, 55% to 70% of them singletons. The material sequenced was sorted CD4+, CD8+, or CD8+CD57+ T cells (not recorded which) from PBMCs. The receptors derive from a human donor with aplastic anemia. Each CDR3 is given with its conserved first and last residue. D genes are given only for firm matches. Clone size is not always given. Where it is, it says once, few, many or a class for expanded clones.

d_call	v_call	j_call	clone_size	cdr3_aa	cdr3_nt
NA	TRBV10-3	TRBJ2-7	NA	CAISEGLEQYF	TGTGCCATCAGTGAAGGATTGGAGCAGTACTTC
NA	TRBV12-3/TRBV12-4	TRBJ1-2	once	CASSFRGRDGGYTF	TGTGCCAGCAGTTTTCGTGGACGGGATGGTGGCTACACCTTC
NA	TRBV29-1	TRBJ2-1	few	CSLGGRNEQFF	TGCAGCCTGGGGGGCCGCAATGAGCAGTTCTTC
NA	TRBV2	TRBJ1-1	NA	CASSESHRAGTEAFF	TGTGCCAGCAGTGAATCCCACAGGGCGGGCACTGAAGCTTTCTTT
TRBD1	TRBV2	TRBJ1-2	NA	CANQRDSTNYGYTF	TGTGCCAACCAAAGGGACAGCACTAACTATGGCTACACCTTC
NA	TRBV5-1	TRBJ2-7	many	CASSELRGSSYEQYF	TGCGCCAGCAGCGAACTTCGGGGCAGCTCCTACGAGCAGTACTTC
TRBD1	TRBV25-1	TRBJ2-1	NA	CASSDTGGSSYNEQFF	TGTGCCAGCAGTGACACAGGGGGTAGCTCCTACAATGAGCAGTTCTTC
NA	TRBV20-1	TRBJ2-3	few	CSAAPYTDTQYF	TGCAGTGCTGCCCCTTACACAGATACGCAGTATTTT
NA	TRBV7-2	TRBJ2-7	NA	CASSLATVSSYEQYF	TGTGCCAGCAGCTTAGCGACGGTAAGCTCCTACGAGCAGTACTTC
TRBD1	TRBV7-9	TRBJ2-7	few	CASSRQTDRGQYF	TGTGCCAGCAGCCGCCAGACGGACAGGGGGCAGTACTTC
TRBD2	TRBV11-2	TRBJ2-3	once	CASSPGLAGALTTDTQCF	TGTGCCAGCAGCCCAGGACTAGCGGGGGCCTTAACCACAGATACGCAGTGTTTT
NA	TRBV19	TRBJ1-1	NA	CASSPGQRTFF	TGTGCCAGTAGCCCCGGACAGCGGACTTTCTTT
NA	TRBV25-1	TRBJ2-1	NA	CASSELRETDFNEQFF	TGTGCCAGCAGTGAATTAAGGGAGACAGACTTCAATGAGCAGTTCTTC
TRBD1	TRBV19	TRBJ2-1	NA	CASRGTGVGNEQFF	TGTGCCAGTAGGGGGACAGGGGTTGGGAATGAGCAGTTCTTC
NA	TRBV11-3	TRBJ1-2	NA	CASRSLRKLNYGYTF	TGTGCCAGCAGATCTTTAAGGAAGCTAAACTATGGCTACACCTTC
TRBD1	TRBV15	TRBJ2-1	NA	CATTRDRGRNNEQFF	TGTGCCACCACCCGGGACAGGGGAAGAAACAATGAGCAGTTCTTC
NA	TRBV15	TRBJ1-4	NA	CATSRDLGVNEKLFF	TGTGCCACCAGCAGAGATCTAGGAGTAAATGAAAAACTGTTTTTT